The 23 T cell receptor beta chains below come from one sample, sequenced in a study of shared clonotypes between healthy human individuals. CD8 cells regarded as naive lacked CD45RO, were positively chosen for CCR7, and omitted terminally differentiated effector memory CD45RA+ cells. Repertoires were generated with immunoSEQ multiplex PCR, while TCRdb's copy carries only in-frame clones and drops some. The top ten clones hold 1% to 1.5% of a sample with around 2,100,000 clones, about 95% of them seen once. Material: naive CD8+ T cells sorted from blood. These receptors originate from a man between 18 and 35 years old in good health.

Here the CDR3 DNA reads TGTGCCAGCCGGAAGAGGGGACAAATGGTGGCGGATACGCAGTATTTT. Translating it yields CASRKRGQMVADTQYF. The rearrangement links TRBV21-1 to TRBJ2-3; no check of the table's D call, TRBD1, against the DNA was made. TRBV21-1 corresponds to a pseudogene. The CDR3 totals 16 residues.

The chain is built from TRBV27 and TRBJ1-1, with TRBD1 as a possible D gene (6 bases). Germline lookup yields CDR1 MNHEY and CDR2 SMNVEV (reference sequence). There are 16 residues in the CDR3. Trimming removed 5 bases from V and 1 base from J, with 17 bases in between. CDR3 in amino acids: CASSPSGGGPNTEAFF. The CDR3 DNA reads as TGTGCCAGCAGTCCATCCGGGGGGGGCCCGAACACTGAAGCTTTCTTT.

V is TRBV12-5 and J is TRBJ1-1; D perhaps matches TRBD1 (5 bases). Germline CDR1 reads LGHNT; CDR2 reads FRNRAP. This CDR3 comprises 12 residues. V was cut by 2 bases and J by 10 bases, with 11 bases left in between. The CDR3, as DNA: TGTGCTAGTGGTTTGCCGTCCGGGGGAGCTTTCTTT. Its translation is CASGLPSGGAFF. Looking up the rest from reference TRBV12-5 and TRBJ1-1 gives the full variable domain: DARVTQTPRHKVTEMGQEVTMRCQPILGHNTVFWYRQTMMQGLELLAYFRNRAPLDDSGMPKDRFSAEMPDATLATLKIQPSEPRDSAVYFCASGLPSGGAFFGQGTRLTVV.

The table lists this clone with a count of one. The chain carries TRBV2 and TRBJ2-3; weak D call: TRBD2 (5 bases). The CDR3 loop spans 15 amino acids. Germline assignment: CDR1 SNHLY and CDR2 FYNNEI. V was trimmed by 9 bases and J by 2 bases, leaving 18 bases between them. CDR3 nucleotides: TGTGCCAGTCAGAGGAGGAGGACCCACACAGATACGCAGTATTTT. It encodes CASQRRRTHTDTQYF.

CDR3 nucleotides: TGTGCTAGTGGTTCTACCGACAGGAACAATGAGCAGTTCTTC. Translation: CASGSTDRNNEQFF. This rearrangement joins TRBV12-5 to TRBJ2-1; tentatively, D is TRBD1 (6 bases). V was trimmed by 4 bases and J by 5 bases, leaving 12 bases between them. The CDR3 runs 14 residues. Germline V gives CDR1 LGHNT, CDR2 FRNRAP.

V is TRBV5-4 and J is TRBJ2-7, with 7 bases matching TRBD2. J was trimmed by 5 bases and V by 3 bases; bases with no gene match: 8. The CDR3 runs 14 residues. Looked up from germline, CDR1 is SGHNT and CDR2 is YYREEE (reference sequence). CDR3 in amino acids: CASSYGGVPHEQYF. The CDR3 DNA sequence: TGTGCCAGCAGCTATGGGGGGGTCCCCCACGAGCAGTACTTC.

The V call is TRBV9, the J call TRBJ1-1; tentative D call: TRBD1 (6 bases). V was trimmed by 3 bases and J by 3 bases, leaving 12 bases between them. Germline lookup yields CDR1 SGDLS and CDR2 YYNGEE. The CDR3 has 14 amino acids. CDR3 DNA: TGTGCCAGCAGCGCCGAAGGGGGGTACACTGAAGCTTTCTTT. Amino acid sequence: CASSAEGGYTEAFF.

The CDR3 spells CASSTGGNTGEKLFF. The CDR3 region has the DNA TGTGCCAGTAGTACAGGGGGCAATACTGGTGAAAAACTGTTTTTT. The chain uses TRBV19 and TRBJ1-4; 8 bases are a match to TRBD1. V lost 4 bases and J lost 7; bases outside the gene matches: 8. The CDR3 totals 15 residues. Germline values: CDR1 LNHDA, CDR2 SQIVND (reference sequence).

The chain links TRBV11-3 to TRBJ1-4; 7 bases match TRBD1. The trim removed 7 bases at V and 11 bases at J, leaving 19 bases unmatched. The CDR3 has 16 residues. Per the germline V gene, CDR1 is SGHNT and CDR2 is YENEEA. The DNA for the CDR3 is TGTGCCAGCAATCGCGAGTCGACAGGGAATCTGGGGAAACTGTTTTTT. It codes for CASNRESTGNLGKLFF.

This clone has just one count. This rearrangement joins TRBV10-1 to TRBJ2-7; 8 positions match TRBD2. V dropped 3 bases and J dropped 2; count of bases not matched to a gene: 6. CDR1 and CDR2 (germline): WNHNN, SYGVQD (reference sequence). The CDR3 length is 15 residues. Written as DNA, the CDR3 is TGCGCCAGCAGTGACGAAGCGGGGGATCCCTACGAGCAGTACTTC. Translating gives CASSDEAGDPYEQYF.

The chain is built from TRBV7-9 and TRBJ2-3; 8 nucleotides align to TRBD2. CDR1 SEHNR and CDR2 FQNEAQ come from the germline V gene (reference sequence). The CDR3 spans 16 residues. Losses at the gene ends were 5 bases for V and 0 bases for J; bases not matched to a gene: 7. In DNA form, the CDR3 reads TGTGCCAGCAGCCTGTTAGCGGGAAATAGCACAGATACGCAGTATTTT. It is translated as CASSLLAGNSTDTQYF.

This clone was found a few times. DNA of the CDR3: TGTGCCAGCAGCTTGGAACAGTACGGGGAGCTGTTTTTT. It yields the protein CASSLEQYGELFF. The rearrangement uses TRBV5-4 and TRBJ2-2; D gene uncertain. CDR3 length: 13 amino acids. The V gene's germline CDR1 is SGHNT and CDR2 YYREEE (reference sequence). V lost 0 bases, J lost 7 bases, and 7 bases lay in between.

V and J are TRBV5-6 and TRBJ1-3, with 12 bases lining up with TRBD1. The length of the CDR3 is 18 residues. The V and J ends lost 4 bases and 8 bases, in that order; junction bases with no gene match: 16. Germline-derived CDR1 and CDR2 are SGHDT and YYEEEE. The CDR3 nucleotides are TGTGCCAGCAGCGGGACAGGGGGCGCGGAGGGGCCCCCCGACACCATATATTTT. Protein product: CASSGTGGAEGPPDTIYF.

This rearrangement joins TRBV27 to TRBJ1-5; possibly TRBD1 for D (6 bases). The germline V and J ends were trimmed by 10 bases and 0 bases, with 13 bases remaining between them. Germline V CDR1 and CDR2: MNHEY, SMNVEV (reference sequence). CDR3 length equals 14 residues. The chain's CDR3 is CATRGGDSNQPQHF. The CDR3 DNA follows: TGTGCCACCAGAGGGGGGGATAGCAATCAGCCCCAGCATTTT.

V usage is TRBV11-2 and J usage is TRBJ2-5, with 12 bases fitting TRBD2. This CDR3 region has 15 residues. V shed 0 bases, J shed 4 bases, and the junction held 0 bases outside the gene matches. The germline CDR1 and CDR2 sequences are SGHAT and FQNNGV. The CDR3 bases are TGTGCCAGCAGCTTAGAGACTAGCGGGGGAGAGACCCAGTACTTC. This sequence encodes CASSLETSGGETQYF.

The CDR3: CASSPVGTGDTGELFF. The CDR3, as DNA: TGCGCCAGCAGCCCGGTTGGGACAGGGGACACCGGGGAGCTGTTTTTT. The genes are TRBV4-1 and TRBJ2-2, with TRBD1 identical over 10 bases. The germline V gene has CDR1 MGHRA and CDR2 YSYEKL. Germline trimming cut 4 bases from V and 3 bases from J; bases unmatched to any gene: 5. The CDR3 is made up of 16 amino acids.

V gene TRBV6-1 combines with J gene TRBJ2-7, with D hard to call. Trimming shortened V by 3 bases and J by 4 bases, and 10 bases separated the two germline ends. Germline V lookup: CDR1 MNHNS, CDR2 SASEGT. The length of the CDR3 is 13 residues. CDR3 bases: TGTGCCAGCAGTGACGTTATCTCTTACGAGCAGTACTTC. Translating it yields CASSDVISYEQYF.

CDR3 in DNA: TGTGCCAGCAGCTTAGACAGGGTCGGAACAGATACGCAGTATTTT. This sequence encodes CASSLDRVGTDTQYF. The chain uses TRBV13 and TRBJ2-3; D possibly corresponds to TRBD1 (6 bases). CDR1 and CDR2 (germline): PRHDT, FYEKMQ (reference sequence). V lost 1 base and J 3 bases, leaving 11 bases between the germline ends. This CDR3 spans 15 amino acids. Complete variable domain (other parts from reference TRBV13 and TRBJ2-3): AAGVIQSPRHLIKEKRETATLKCYPIPRHDTVYWYQQGPGQDPQFLISFYEKMQSDKGSIPDRFSAQQFSDYHSELNMSSLELGDSALYFCASSLDRVGTDTQYFGPGTRLTVL.

J is TRBJ1-2 and V is TRBV7-9, with D perhaps matching TRBD1 (5 bases). The CDR3 is made up of 16 amino acids. The V end was cut by 3 bases, the J end by 3 bases, with 17 bases between. CDR1 SEHNR and CDR2 FQNEAQ come from the germline V gene (reference sequence). CDR3 sequence: CASSFTPSSGDYGYTF. CDR3 bases: TGTGCCAGCAGCTTTACCCCCTCGTCGGGGGACTATGGCTACACCTTC.

The rearrangement joins TRBV5-8 to TRBJ1-4; D gene uncertain. Germline-derived CDR1 and CDR2 are SGHTS and YDEGEE. Trimming cost V 4 bases and J 6 bases, with 22 bases left between them. This CDR3 is 17 amino acids long. The CDR3, as DNA: TGTGCCAGCAGCCTACACAACCCCCACCGGTCGGATGAAAAACTGTTTTTT. Protein: CASSLHNPHRSDEKLFF.

This clone came up once. CDR3 amino acids: CASSPEGQDIGTNEKLFF. CDR3 DNA: TGTGCCAGCAGCCCCGAGGGACAGGATATTGGAACTAATGAAAAACTGTTTTTT. The V gene is TRBV7-9, the J gene TRBJ1-4, with 8 bases fitting TRBD1. This CDR3 is built from 18 residues. Trimming removed 5 bases from V and 1 base from J; junction bases left unmatched: 12. The germline CDR1 and CDR2 sequences are SEHNR and FQNEAQ (reference sequence).

This clone was recorded once. V and J are TRBV2 and TRBJ1-2; D ambiguous. Germline CDR1 is SNHLY and CDR2 is FYNNEI. Trimming stripped 1 base from V and 7 bases from J, with 19 bases between. The CDR3 is made up of 16 amino acids. Written as DNA, the CDR3 is TGTGCCAGCAGTGAAGATCCAGGCTCCCTGGACGGTGGCTACACCTTC. Translated, it gives CASSEDPGSLDGGYTF.

In DNA form, the CDR3 reads TGTGCCAGCAGCTCCCCTCGGTCCTACGAGCAGTACTTC. It codes for CASSSPRSYEQYF. The V gene is TRBV7-9, the J gene TRBJ2-7; D uncertain. The V and J ends lost 4 bases and 1 base respectively, with 8 bases between them. The CDR3 covers 13 residues. Germline V lookup: CDR1 SEHNR, CDR2 FQNEAQ (reference sequence).